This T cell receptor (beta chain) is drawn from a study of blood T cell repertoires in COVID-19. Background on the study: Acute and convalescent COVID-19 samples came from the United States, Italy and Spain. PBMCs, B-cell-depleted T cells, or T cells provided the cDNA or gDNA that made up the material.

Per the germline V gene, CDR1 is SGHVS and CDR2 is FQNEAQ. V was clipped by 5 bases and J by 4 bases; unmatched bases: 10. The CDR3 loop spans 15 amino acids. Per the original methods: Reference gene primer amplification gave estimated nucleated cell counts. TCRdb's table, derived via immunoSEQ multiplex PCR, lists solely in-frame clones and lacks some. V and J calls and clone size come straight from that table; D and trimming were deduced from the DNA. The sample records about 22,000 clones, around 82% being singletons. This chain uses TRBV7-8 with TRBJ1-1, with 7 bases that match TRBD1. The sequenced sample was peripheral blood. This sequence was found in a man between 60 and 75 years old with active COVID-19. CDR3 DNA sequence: TGTGCCAGCAGCCCCCAGGGGGGAGCTAGCACTGAAGCTTTCTTT. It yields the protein CASSPQGGASTEAFF. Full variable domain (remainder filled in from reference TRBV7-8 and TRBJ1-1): GAGVSQSPRYKVAKRGQDVALRCDPISGHVSLFWYQQALGQGPEFLTYFQNEAQLDKSGLPSDRFFAERPEGSVSTLKIQRTQQEDSAVYLCASSPQGGASTEAFFGQGTRLTVV.